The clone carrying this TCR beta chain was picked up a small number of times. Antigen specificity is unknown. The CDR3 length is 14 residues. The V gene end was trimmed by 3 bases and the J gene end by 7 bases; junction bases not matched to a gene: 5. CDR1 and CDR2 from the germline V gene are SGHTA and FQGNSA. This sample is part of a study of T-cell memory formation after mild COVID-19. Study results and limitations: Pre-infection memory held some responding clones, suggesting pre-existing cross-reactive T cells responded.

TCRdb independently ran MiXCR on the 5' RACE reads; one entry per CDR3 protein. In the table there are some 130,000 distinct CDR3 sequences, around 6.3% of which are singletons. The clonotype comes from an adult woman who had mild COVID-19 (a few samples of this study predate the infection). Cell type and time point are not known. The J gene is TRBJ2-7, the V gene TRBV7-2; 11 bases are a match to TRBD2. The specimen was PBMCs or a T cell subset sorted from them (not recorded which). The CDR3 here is CASSLALAGEEQYF. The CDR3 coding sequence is TGTGCCAGCAGCTTGGCACTAGCGGGAGAAGAGCAGTACTTC.